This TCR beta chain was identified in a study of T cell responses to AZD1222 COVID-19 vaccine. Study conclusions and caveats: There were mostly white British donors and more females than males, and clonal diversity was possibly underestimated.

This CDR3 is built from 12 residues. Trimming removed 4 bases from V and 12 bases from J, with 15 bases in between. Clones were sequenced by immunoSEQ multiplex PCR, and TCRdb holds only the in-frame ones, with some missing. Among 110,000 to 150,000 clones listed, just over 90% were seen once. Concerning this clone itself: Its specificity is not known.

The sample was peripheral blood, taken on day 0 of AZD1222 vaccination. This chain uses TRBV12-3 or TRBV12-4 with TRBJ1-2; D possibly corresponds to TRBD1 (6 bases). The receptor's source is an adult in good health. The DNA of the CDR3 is TGTGCCAGCAGTTCGGACAGCCGGCAACACACCTTC. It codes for CASSSDSRQHTF.